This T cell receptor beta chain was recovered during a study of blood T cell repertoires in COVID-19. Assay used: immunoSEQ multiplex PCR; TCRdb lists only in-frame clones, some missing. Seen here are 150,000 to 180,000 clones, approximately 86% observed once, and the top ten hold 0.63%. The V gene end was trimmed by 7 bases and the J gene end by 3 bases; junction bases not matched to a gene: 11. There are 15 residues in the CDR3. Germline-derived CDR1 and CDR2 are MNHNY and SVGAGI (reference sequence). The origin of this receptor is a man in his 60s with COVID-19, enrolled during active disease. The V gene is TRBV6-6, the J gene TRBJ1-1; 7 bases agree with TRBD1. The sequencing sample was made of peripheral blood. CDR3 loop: CASIKTGQTYTEAFF. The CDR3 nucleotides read TGTGCCAGCATTAAAACGGGACAGACTTACACTGAAGCTTTCTTT.